These 24 T cell receptor beta chains share one sample of origin, sequenced in a study of shared clonotypes between healthy human individuals. The naive CD8 fraction comprised CD45RO-negative cells positively selected for CCR7 and excluded terminally differentiated effector memory CD45RA+ cells. The table came from immunoSEQ multiplex PCR; TCRdb's copy has only in-frame clones and leaves some out. The sample gives 650,000 to 800,000 clones, roughly 94% of which show up once; roughly 22% is in the top ten. The sample comprised naive CD8+ T cells sorted from blood. The source is a man aged 25 to 40 in good health.

This chain joins TRBV29-1 and TRBJ2-5; TRBD2 is a possible D gene (5 bases). This CDR3 is built from 13 residues. V was clipped by 6 bases and J by 5 bases, with 16 bases between them. Germline V gene data show CDR1 as SQVTM and CDR2 as ANQGSEA. Here the CDR3 DNA reads TGCAGCGTGGCACTAGTGCAGGAGGAGACCCAGTACTTC. Its translation: CSVALVQEETQYF.

The rearrangement joins TRBV28 to TRBJ2-3; 8 positions agree with TRBD2. The CDR3 runs 15 residues. Trimming removed 8 bases from V and 2 bases from J; junction bases left unmatched: 9. The germline gives CDR1 MDHEN, CDR2 SYDVKM. The CDR3 here is CASWEAGANTDTQYF. In nucleotides, the CDR3 is TGTGCCAGCTGGGAAGCGGGAGCAAACACAGATACGCAGTATTTT. Full variable domain (missing parts from reference TRBV28 and TRBJ2-3): DVKVTQSSRYLVKRTGEKVFLECVQDMDHENMFWYRQDPGLGLRLIYFSYDVKMKEKGDIPEGYSVSREKKERFSLILESASTNQTSMYLCASWEAGANTDTQYFGPGTRLTVL.

The table lists this clone with a count of one. The gene calls are TRBV27 and TRBJ2-7; 10 positions match TRBD1. CDR3 size: 19 residues. Germline V gives CDR1 MNHEY, CDR2 SMNVEV (reference sequence). J lost 3 bases, V lost 6 bases, and 20 bases had no gene match. The CDR3 spells CASRHLRDRGPHTIYEQYF. CDR3 nucleotides: TGTGCCAGCAGACACCTCCGGGACAGGGGCCCTCATACTATCTACGAGCAGTACTTC.

This clone came up once. As DNA, the CDR3 is TGTGCCAGCAGTTTAAGGGGTCGGCCACGGAATGAGCAGTTCTTC. This translates into CASSLRGRPRNEQFF. The J gene is TRBJ2-1, the V gene TRBV27, with D perhaps matching TRBD1 (5 bases). The CDR3 extends over 15 amino acids. Germline V lookup: CDR1 MNHEY, CDR2 SMNVEV (reference sequence). With 2 bases removed from V and 7 bases from J, the gap between germline ends came to 15 bases.

This chain links TRBV7-9 with TRBJ2-1; a possible D gene is TRBD1 (5 bases). In germline, CDR1 is SEHNR, CDR2 FQNEAQ (reference sequence). The CDR3 is made up of 15 amino acids. With 3 bases removed from V and 5 bases from J, the gap between germline ends came to 14 bases. CDR3 nucleotide sequence: TGTGCCAGCAGCTTTCCTACAGGCCTTGACAATGAGCAGTTCTTC. It specifies CASSFPTGLDNEQFF.

Notes on this clone: A read error may produce the germline difference seen at one junction end. The chain carries TRBV18 and TRBJ1-2; 8 bases are shared with TRBD1. CDR1 and CDR2 from the germline V gene are KGHSH and LQKENI. This CDR3 has 15 residues. CDR3 amino acids: CASSSPSDRGEGYTF. In nucleotides, the CDR3 is TGTGCCAGCTCATCACCCTCCGACAGGGGTGAAGGCTACACCTTC.

J is TRBJ2-7 and V is TRBV30, with 11 bases identical to TRBD2. The ends lost 5 bases at V and 2 bases at J; junction bases unmatched: 2. There are 13 residues in the CDR3. CDR1 GTSNPN and CDR2 SVGIG come from the germline V gene (reference sequence). The CDR3, as DNA: TGTGCCTGGGCGACTAGCGGGACCTACGAGCAGTACTTC. It specifies CAWATSGTYEQYF.

Regarding this clone: Other nucleotide sequences in the sample specify the same CDR3. The chain has TRBV11-2 and TRBJ2-7, with TRBD1 matching 7 bases. This CDR3 region has 13 residues. V shed 5 bases, J shed 3 bases, and the junction held 4 bases outside the gene matches. Germline loops: CDR1 SGHAT, CDR2 FQNNGV. This chain's CDR3 is CASSLGTDYEQYF. DNA of the CDR3: TGTGCCAGCAGCCTCGGGACAGACTACGAGCAGTACTTC.

This chain joins TRBV27 and TRBJ2-3; D is unclear. The CDR3 spans 13 residues. Germline-derived CDR1 and CDR2 are MNHEY and SMNVEV (reference sequence). V was pared by 1 base and J by 4 bases, with 6 bases between. CDR3 loop: CASSLWSPDTQYF. As DNA, the CDR3 is TGTGCCAGCAGTTTATGGTCTCCAGATACGCAGTATTTT.

The chain employs TRBV7-9 and TRBJ2-7; D not certain. The CDR3 is made up of 13 amino acids. V was pared by 0 bases and J by 7 bases, with 10 bases between. CDR1 and CDR2 (germline): SEHNR, FQNEAQ (reference sequence). DNA of the CDR3: TGTGCCAGCAGCTTAGCGGCCAGCTTGGAGCAGTACTTC. This encodes CASSLAASLEQYF.

The rearrangement uses TRBV19 and TRBJ2-7, with D perhaps TRBD2 (5 bases). Trimming removed 1 base at V and 6 bases at J, with 10 bases between. CDR3 size: 13 residues. Per germline, CDR1 LNHDA and CDR2 SQIVND (reference sequence). For the CDR3, the DNA is TGTGCCAGTAGTATAGGGGTTCTAGCCGAGCAGTACTTC. Its protein product is CASSIGVLAEQYF.

J is TRBJ2-7 and V is TRBV7-3; D may be TRBD1 (7 bases). The germline gives CDR1 SGHTA, CDR2 FQGTGA. The CDR3 covers 14 residues. V was trimmed by 1 base and J by 6 bases, leaving 13 bases between them. CDR3 protein: CASSLRQGSGEQYF. For the CDR3, the DNA is TGTGCCAGCAGCTTAAGACAGGGTAGCGGCGAGCAGTACTTC.

V usage is TRBV6-4 and J usage is TRBJ2-7; 13 positions match TRBD2. Trimming took 7 bases from V and 6 from J; bases not matched to a gene: 15. This CDR3 is built from 17 residues. Germline CDR1 reads MRHNA; CDR2 reads SNTAGT. CDR3 sequence: CASKVTGLAGFGSEQYF. Here the CDR3 DNA reads TGTGCCAGCAAAGTGACGGGACTAGCGGGATTCGGATCCGAGCAGTACTTC.

The chain recombines TRBV7-9 with TRBJ2-1; either TRBD1 or TRBD2 may supply D (7 bases each). CDR3 length: 16 amino acids. Germline V gene data show CDR1 as SEHNR and CDR2 as FQNEAQ (reference sequence). Trimming stripped 4 bases from V and 4 bases from J, with 17 bases between. The CDR3 DNA is TGTGCCAGCAGCTCAGAAGCAGGGGGGGAATACAATGAGCAGTTCTTC. Protein: CASSSEAGGEYNEQFF.

CDR3 nucleotides: TGTGCCAGCAGCCTGGAGGGAATAGCGGGCATCAATGAGCAGTTCTTC. Its protein product is CASSLEGIAGINEQFF. This sequence joins TRBV5-4 and TRBJ2-1; 7 bases map to TRBD2. CDR3 length equals 16 residues. Unmatched junction bases numbered 13, after V lost 4 bases and J lost 6 bases. Germline V gene data show CDR1 as SGHNT and CDR2 as YYREEE (reference sequence).

The chain is built from TRBV7-9 and TRBJ2-1, with D unresolved. CDR1 is SEHNR, CDR2 FQNEAQ, per germline (reference sequence). V lost 0 bases to trimming and J lost 10 bases, with 10 bases between them. This CDR3 comprises 13 residues. The CDR3 DNA sequence: TGTGCCAGCAGCTTAGCTTCGGATTCCGAGCAGTTCTTC. It translates to CASSLASDSEQFF.

This sequence joins TRBV4-1 and TRBJ2-4, with D uncertain. There are 13 residues in the CDR3. Germline CDR1 reads MGHRA; CDR2 reads YSYEKL. Deletions cut 2 bases from V and 10 bases from J, with 12 bases between. CDR3 coding DNA: TGCGCCAGCAGCCAAATGACTGGCCAAATTCAGTACTTC. This encodes CASSQMTGQIQYF.

The chain recombines TRBV10-3 with TRBJ2-2; the D is unclear. Germline-derived CDR1 and CDR2 are ENHRY and SYGVKD. Trimming took 0 bases from V and 3 from J, leaving 11 bases between them. The CDR3 runs to 16 residues. The CDR3 nucleotides are TGTGCCATCAGTGAGTCCAACGTACAGTACACCGGGGAGCTGTTTTTT. Translated, it gives CAISESNVQYTGELFF.

DNA for the CDR3: TGCAGCGTGACCGGGACTAGCGGGAGTAGGTCCTACGAGCAGTACTTC. Protein sequence: CSVTGTSGSRSYEQYF. The chain joins TRBV29-1 to TRBJ2-7, with 14 bases identical to TRBD2. Germline CDR1 and CDR2: SQVTM and ANQGSEA. The CDR3 contains 16 residues. V shed 6 bases and J 1 base; nucleotides not matched to a gene: 8.

This chain uses TRBV5-6 with TRBJ2-7; D not certain. The V end was cut by 1 base, the J end by 0 bases, with 8 bases between. The CDR3 runs to 14 residues. From germline, CDR1 is SGHDT and CDR2 YYEEEE. The CDR3 DNA is TGTGCCAGCAGCTTGAGCTACTACTCCTACGAGCAGTACTTC. The encoded protein is CASSLSYYSYEQYF.

The V call is TRBV27, the J call TRBJ2-1; 9 bases fit TRBD2. Germline V CDR1 and CDR2: MNHEY, SMNVEV (reference sequence). V shed 5 bases and J 5 bases; nucleotides not matched to a gene: 7. The CDR3 runs to 15 residues. CDR3 amino acids: CASSHAPSGNNEQFF. The CDR3 DNA is TGTGCCAGCAGTCACGCCCCTAGCGGGAACAATGAGCAGTTCTTC.

The rearrangement uses TRBV4-1 and TRBJ2-1, with 11 nucleotides matching TRBD2. The CDR3 is 17 amino acids. V was clipped by 3 bases and J by 4 bases; unmatched bases: 8. In germline, CDR1 is MGHRA, CDR2 YSYEKL. DNA for the CDR3: TGCGCCAGCAGCCAGGAAACGACTAGCGGGGTGTACAATGAGCAGTTCTTC. The encoded protein is CASSQETTSGVYNEQFF.

The DNA of the CDR3 is TGCAGCGCCCCAAAACAGAACACCGGGGAGCTGTTTTTT. Protein product: CSAPKQNTGELFF. The chain carries TRBV29-1 and TRBJ2-2, with D uncertain. The germline V gene has CDR1 SQVTM and CDR2 ANQGSEA. The CDR3 sequence is 13 residues long. The germline V and J ends were trimmed by 7 bases and 1 base, with 10 bases remaining between them.

The chain employs TRBV27 and TRBJ2-7, with unresolved D. V was clipped by 4 bases and J by 6 bases, with 25 bases between them. The CDR3 covers 17 residues. Germline lookup yields CDR1 MNHEY and CDR2 SMNVEV (reference sequence). The CDR3 coding sequence is TGTGCCAGCAGTTCCTCGGGCCCTCCGCTCTCCCCCCTCGAGCAGTACTTC. It translates to CASSSSGPPLSPLEQYF.